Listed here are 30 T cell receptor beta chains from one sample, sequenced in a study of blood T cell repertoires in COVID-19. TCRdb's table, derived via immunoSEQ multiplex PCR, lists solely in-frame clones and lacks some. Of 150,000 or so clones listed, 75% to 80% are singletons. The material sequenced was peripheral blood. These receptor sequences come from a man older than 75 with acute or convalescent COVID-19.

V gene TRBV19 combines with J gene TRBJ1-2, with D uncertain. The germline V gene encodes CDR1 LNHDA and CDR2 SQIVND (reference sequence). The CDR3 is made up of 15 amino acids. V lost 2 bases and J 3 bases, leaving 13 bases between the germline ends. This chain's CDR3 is CASSISGLADYGYTF. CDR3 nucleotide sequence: TGTGCCAGTAGTATAAGTGGACTAGCGGACTATGGCTACACCTTC.

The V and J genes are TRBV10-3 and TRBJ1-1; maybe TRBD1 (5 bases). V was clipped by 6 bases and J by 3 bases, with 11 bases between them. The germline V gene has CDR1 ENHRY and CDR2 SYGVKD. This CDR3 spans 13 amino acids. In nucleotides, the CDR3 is TGTGCCATCAGCGCTTGGGGGGACACTGAAGCTTTCTTT. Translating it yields CAISAWGDTEAFF.

The CDR3 is CAWIPDSSGGYNEQFF. The CDR3 DNA is TGTGCCTGGATCCCGGACTCTAGCGGGGGTTACAATGAGCAGTTCTTC. The V and J genes are TRBV30 and TRBJ2-1; TRBD2 matches at 10 bases. The V gene end was trimmed by 4 bases and the J gene end by 4 bases; junction bases not matched to a gene: 10. Germline V gene sequence: CDR1 GTSNPN, CDR2 SVGIG (reference sequence). The CDR3 runs 16 residues.

CDR3 loop: CASSQGAGGGNQPQHF. DNA of the CDR3: TGTGCCAGTAGCCAGGGGGCAGGGGGAGGAAATCAGCCCCAGCATTTT. The chain has TRBV19 and TRBJ1-5, with 8 positions matching TRBD1. Germline V gene data show CDR1 as LNHDA and CDR2 as SQIVND (reference sequence). This CDR3 region has 16 residues. The trim removed 6 bases at V and 4 bases at J, leaving 11 bases unmatched.

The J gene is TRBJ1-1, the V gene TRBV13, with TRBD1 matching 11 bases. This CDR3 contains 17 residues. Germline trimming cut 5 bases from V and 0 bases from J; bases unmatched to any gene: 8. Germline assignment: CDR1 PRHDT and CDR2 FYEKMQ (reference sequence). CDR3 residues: CASSLTGTGGLNTEAFF. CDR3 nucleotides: TGTGCCAGCAGCCTCACCGGGACAGGGGGATTGAACACTGAAGCTTTCTTT.

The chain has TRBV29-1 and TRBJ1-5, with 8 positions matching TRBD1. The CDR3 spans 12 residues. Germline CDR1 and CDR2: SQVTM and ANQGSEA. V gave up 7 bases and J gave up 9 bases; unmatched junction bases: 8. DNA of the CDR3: TGCAGCGCTTTAGAAACAGGGGGGCCCCAGCATTTT. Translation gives CSALETGGPQHF.

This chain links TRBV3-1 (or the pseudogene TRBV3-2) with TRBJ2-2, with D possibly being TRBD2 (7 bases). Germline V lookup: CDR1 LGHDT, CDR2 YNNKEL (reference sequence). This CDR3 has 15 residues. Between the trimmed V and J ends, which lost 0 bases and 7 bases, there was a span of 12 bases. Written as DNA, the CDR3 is TGTGCCAGCAGCCAAGAACGGGGGGCGGTCGGGGAGCTGTTTTTT. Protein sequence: CASSQERGAVGELFF.

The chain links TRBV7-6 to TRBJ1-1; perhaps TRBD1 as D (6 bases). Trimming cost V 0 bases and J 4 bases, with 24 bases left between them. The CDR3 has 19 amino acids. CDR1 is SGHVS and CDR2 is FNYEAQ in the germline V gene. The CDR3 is CASSLAPLQGPGRTTEAFF. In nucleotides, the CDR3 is TGTGCCAGCAGCTTAGCGCCCCTACAGGGTCCGGGGAGAACCACTGAAGCTTTCTTT.

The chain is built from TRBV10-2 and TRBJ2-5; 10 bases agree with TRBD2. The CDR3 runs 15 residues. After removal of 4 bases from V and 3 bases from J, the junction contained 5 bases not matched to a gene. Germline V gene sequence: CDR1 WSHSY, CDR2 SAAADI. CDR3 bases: TGCGCCAGCAGTGGTCTAGCGGGGGTGGAAGAGACCCAGTACTTC. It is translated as CASSGLAGVEETQYF.

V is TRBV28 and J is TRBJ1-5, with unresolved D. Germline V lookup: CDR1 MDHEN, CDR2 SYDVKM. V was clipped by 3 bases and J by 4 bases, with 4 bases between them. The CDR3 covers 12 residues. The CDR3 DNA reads TGTGCCAGCAGTTTCGGTAATCAGCCCCAGCATTTT. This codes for CASSFGNQPQHF. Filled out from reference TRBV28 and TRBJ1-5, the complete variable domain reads DVKVTQSSRYLVKRTGEKVFLECVQDMDHENMFWYRQDPGLGLRLIYFSYDVKMKEKGDIPEGYSVSREKKERFSLILESASTNQTSMYLCASSFGNQPQHFGDGTRLSIL.

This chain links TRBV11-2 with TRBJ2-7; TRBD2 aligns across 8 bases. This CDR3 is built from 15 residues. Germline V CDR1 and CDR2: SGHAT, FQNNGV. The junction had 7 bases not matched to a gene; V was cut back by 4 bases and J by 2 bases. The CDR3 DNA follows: TGTGCCAGCAGCTCCGACGGGGGGGTCCCCTACGAGCAGTACGTC. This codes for CASSSDGGVPYEQYV.

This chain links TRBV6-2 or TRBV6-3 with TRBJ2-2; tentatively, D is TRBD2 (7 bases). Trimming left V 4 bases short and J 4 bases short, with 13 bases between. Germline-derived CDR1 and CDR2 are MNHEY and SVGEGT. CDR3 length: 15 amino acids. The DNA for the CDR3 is TGTGCCAGCAGTTCCGCGGGGGCCCCCACCGGGGAGCTGTTTTTT. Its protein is CASSSAGAPTGELFF.

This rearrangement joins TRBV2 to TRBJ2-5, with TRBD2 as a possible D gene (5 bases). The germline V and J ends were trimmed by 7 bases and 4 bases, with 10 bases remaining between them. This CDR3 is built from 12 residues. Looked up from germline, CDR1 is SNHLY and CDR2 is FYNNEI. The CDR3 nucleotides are TGTGCCAGCACCGAGCGGTTAGAGACCCAGTACTTC. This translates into CASTERLETQYF. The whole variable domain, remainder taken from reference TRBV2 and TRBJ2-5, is EPEVTQTPSHQVTQMGQEVILRCVPISNHLYFYWYRQILGQKVEFLVSFYNNEISEKSEIFDDQFSVERPDGSNFTLKIRSTKLEDSAMYFCASTERLETQYFGPGTRLLVL.

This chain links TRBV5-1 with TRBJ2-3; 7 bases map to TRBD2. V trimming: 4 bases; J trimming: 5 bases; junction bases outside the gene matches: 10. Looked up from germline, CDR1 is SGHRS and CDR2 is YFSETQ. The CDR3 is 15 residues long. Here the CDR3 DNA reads TGCGCCAGCAGCCTGCGTGGGGCGGGGGTAGATACGCAGTATTTT. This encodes CASSLRGAGVDTQYF.

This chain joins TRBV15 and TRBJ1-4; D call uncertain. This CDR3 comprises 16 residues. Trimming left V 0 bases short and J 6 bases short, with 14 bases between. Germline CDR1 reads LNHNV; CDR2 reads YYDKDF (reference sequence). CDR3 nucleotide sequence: TGTGCCACCAGCAGAGATCGTGGAGGAAGTTATGAAAAACTGTTTTTT. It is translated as CATSRDRGGSYEKLFF.

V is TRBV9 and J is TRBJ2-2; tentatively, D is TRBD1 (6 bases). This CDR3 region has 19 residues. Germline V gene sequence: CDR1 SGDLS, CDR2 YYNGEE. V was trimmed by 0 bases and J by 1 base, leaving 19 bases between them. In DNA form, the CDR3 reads TGTGCCAGCAGCGTAGTTTCAGGTGCAGGGGCCGGGAACACCGGGGAGCTGTTTTTT. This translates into CASSVVSGAGAGNTGELFF.

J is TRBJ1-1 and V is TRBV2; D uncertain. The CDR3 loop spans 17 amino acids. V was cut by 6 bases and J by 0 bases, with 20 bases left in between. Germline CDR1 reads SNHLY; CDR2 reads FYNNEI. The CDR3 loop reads CASSPVWSSTMNTEAFF. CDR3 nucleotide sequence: TGTGCCAGCAGCCCCGTTTGGAGTTCAACCATGAACACTGAAGCTTTCTTT.

The CDR3 sequence is CASSLGPQGSEQYV. The CDR3 DNA sequence: TGTGCCAGCAGCTTGGGGCCACAGGGGAGCGAGCAGTACGTC. V and J are TRBV5-6 and TRBJ2-7, with 7 bases lining up with TRBD1. After removal of 0 bases from V and 6 bases from J, the junction contained 6 bases not matched to a gene. The CDR3 extends over 14 amino acids. CDR1 SGHDT and CDR2 YYEEEE come from the germline V gene.

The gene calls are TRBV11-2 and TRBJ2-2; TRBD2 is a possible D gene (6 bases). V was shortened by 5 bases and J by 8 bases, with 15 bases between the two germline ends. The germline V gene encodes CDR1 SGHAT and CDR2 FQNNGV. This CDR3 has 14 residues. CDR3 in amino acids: CASSALLAAGELFF. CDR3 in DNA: TGTGCCAGCAGCGCGTTACTAGCCGCTGGGGAGCTGTTTTTT.

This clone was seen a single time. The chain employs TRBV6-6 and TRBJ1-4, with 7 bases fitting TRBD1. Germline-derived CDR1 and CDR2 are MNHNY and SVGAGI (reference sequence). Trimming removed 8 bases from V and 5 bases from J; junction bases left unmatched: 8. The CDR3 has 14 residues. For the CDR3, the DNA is TGTGCCAGCGCACCGGGACAGATAAATGAAAAACTGTTTTTT. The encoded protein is CASAPGQINEKLFF.

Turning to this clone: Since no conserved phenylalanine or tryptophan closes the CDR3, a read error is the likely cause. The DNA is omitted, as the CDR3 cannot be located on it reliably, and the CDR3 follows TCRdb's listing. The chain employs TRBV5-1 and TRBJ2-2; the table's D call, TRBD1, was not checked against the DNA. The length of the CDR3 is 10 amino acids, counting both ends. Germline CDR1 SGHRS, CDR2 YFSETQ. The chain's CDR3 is CASSSLASRE.

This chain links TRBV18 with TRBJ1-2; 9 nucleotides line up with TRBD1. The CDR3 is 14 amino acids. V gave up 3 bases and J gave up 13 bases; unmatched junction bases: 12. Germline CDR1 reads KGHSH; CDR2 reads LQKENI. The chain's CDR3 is CASSPPDRGYDTTF. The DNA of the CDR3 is TGTGCCAGCTCACCTCCCGACAGGGGGTATGACACCACCTTC.

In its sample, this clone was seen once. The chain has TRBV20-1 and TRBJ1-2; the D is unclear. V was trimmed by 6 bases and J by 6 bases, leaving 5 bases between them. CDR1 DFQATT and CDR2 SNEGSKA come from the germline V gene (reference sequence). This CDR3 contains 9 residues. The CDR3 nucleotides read TGCAGTGCGGGAGATGGCTACACCTTC. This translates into CSAGDGYTF.

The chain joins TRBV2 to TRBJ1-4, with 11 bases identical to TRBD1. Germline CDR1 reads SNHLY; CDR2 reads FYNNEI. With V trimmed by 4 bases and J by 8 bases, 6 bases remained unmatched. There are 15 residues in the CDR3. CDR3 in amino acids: CASSVGGTGGEKLFF. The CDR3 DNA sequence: TGTGCCAGCAGTGTCGGAGGGACAGGGGGGGAAAAACTGTTTTTT. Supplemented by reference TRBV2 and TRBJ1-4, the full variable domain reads EPEVTQTPSHQVTQMGQEVILRCVPISNHLYFYWYRQILGQKVEFLVSFYNNEISEKSEIFDDQFSVERPDGSNFTLKIRSTKLEDSAMYFCASSVGGTGGEKLFFGSGTQLSVL.

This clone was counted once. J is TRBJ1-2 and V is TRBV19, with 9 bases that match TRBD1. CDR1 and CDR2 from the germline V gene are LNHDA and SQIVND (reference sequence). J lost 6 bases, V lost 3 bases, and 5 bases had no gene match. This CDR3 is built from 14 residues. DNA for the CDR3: TGTGCCAGTAGTATTCGGGACAGGGTCCATGGCTACACCTTC. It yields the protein CASSIRDRVHGYTF.

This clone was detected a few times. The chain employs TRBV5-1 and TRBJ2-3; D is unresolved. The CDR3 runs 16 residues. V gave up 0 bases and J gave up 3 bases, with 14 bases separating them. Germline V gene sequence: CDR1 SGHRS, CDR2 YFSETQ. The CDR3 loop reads CASSLANDIGTDTQYF. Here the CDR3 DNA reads TGCGCCAGCAGCTTGGCCAATGACATCGGAACAGATACGCAGTATTTT.

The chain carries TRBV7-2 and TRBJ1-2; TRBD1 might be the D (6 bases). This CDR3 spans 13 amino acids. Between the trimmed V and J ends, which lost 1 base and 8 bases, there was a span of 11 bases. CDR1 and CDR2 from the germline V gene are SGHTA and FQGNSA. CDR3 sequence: CASSLVSGEGYTF. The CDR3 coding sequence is TGTGCCAGCAGCTTAGTGTCAGGGGAGGGCTACACCTTC.

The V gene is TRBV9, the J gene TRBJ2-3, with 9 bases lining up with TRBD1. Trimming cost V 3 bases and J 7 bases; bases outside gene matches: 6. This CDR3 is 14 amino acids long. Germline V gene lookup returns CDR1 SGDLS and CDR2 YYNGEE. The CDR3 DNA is TGTGCCAGCAGCGCCCACAGGGGGCAAAATACGCAGTATTTT. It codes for CASSAHRGQNTQYF.

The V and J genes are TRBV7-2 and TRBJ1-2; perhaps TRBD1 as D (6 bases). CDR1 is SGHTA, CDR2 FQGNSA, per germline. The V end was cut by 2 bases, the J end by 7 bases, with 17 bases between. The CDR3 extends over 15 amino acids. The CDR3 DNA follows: TGTGCCAGCAGCTTAAAACTCGGGGGGCCGGGTGGCTACACCTTC. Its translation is CASSLKLGGPGGYTF.

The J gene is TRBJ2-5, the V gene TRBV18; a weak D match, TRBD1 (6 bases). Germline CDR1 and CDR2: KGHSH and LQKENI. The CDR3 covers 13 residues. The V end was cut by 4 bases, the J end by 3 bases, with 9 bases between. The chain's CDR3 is CASSLRGEETQYF. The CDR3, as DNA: TGTGCCAGCTCACTCAGGGGCGAAGAGACCCAGTACTTC.